This T cell receptor (beta chain) emerged from a study of cytomegalovirus exposure and HLA in healthy donors (dated by TCRdb to about 2017). Some background on the complete study: According to an earlier analysis of 450 to 650 of the donors, about 179 million T cells yielded some 110 million unique TCR beta sequences and 276 Gb of sequence data. The number of typed donors differed by locus: about 620-630 for A, B, C, DRB1 and DQB1; 500 to 550 for DQA1; 606 for DPA1; and some 430 for DPB1. Donor age, sex, ethnicity and CMV serostatus were collected together with the repertoire data. In an earlier analysis of 587 of the donors, high-throughput TCR beta sequencing was used to judge whether each TCR beta V gene segment behaved as functional or pseudogenic. The study used immunosequencing to profile the T cell repertoires of approximately 650 subjects and linked those repertoires to cytomegalovirus serostatus. Every discovery cohort repertoire had been produced on one sequencing platform. In addition to the first cohort of hundreds of subjects, a separate validation cohort of 120 different subjects was used. To study patterns of TCR occurrence, a later analysis re-analyzed previously published TCR beta repertoires from 550 to 800 donors and added high-resolution HLA genotyping. The aim of the study was to test whether cataloging public T cell receptors could identify signatures of past pathogen exposure. HLA typing included class I and class II loci at four-digit resolution. Because of strong linkage in the cohort, 5 or 6 DR-DQ haplotypes were treated as single units for association and clustering. Of the roughly 410 genotyped donors, less than 85% were placed in the genetic ancestry cluster associated with self-reported Caucasian donors. Roughly 300 gigabases of sequencing data and approximately 92 million unique TCR sequences made up an early release that covered 640 HLA-typed donors. A later genetic analysis used genome-wide SNP genotypes for about three fifths of the 666 donors, treating that subset as a discovery cohort. Across approximately 400 genotyped donors of the cohort, an average of about 200,000 unique TCR beta nucleotide sequences per donor were sequenced, and approximately 17% of those sequences were non-productive. In the later analysis, no new phenotypic data were used to find candidate immune exposures; instead, reliance was placed on TCR beta sequences and their occurrence across donors. To predict cytomegalovirus infection status, the study brought together high-throughput TCR immunosequencing, statistical association of individual TCRs with disease status, and machine learning. What the authors observed across the whole study: A further reported finding was that TCR beta sequences accurately predicted the HLA-A and HLA-B alleles for most subjects in the first cohort. Because counts were too low, approximately 15 rarely observed V segments, including chromosome 9 orphons, were excluded from the earlier analysis of about 500 of the donors. A cluster of highly shared sequence variants was judged likely to represent a technical artifact of the sequencing pipeline. According to the authors, the approach could potentially be generalized to other disease states and immunological phenotypes. Cytomegalovirus status was reported to be diagnosed by the classifier with high specificity and sensitivity in both the original and validation cohorts. Linkage disequilibrium might explain the correlated functional status among segregating V segments, but an unknown experimental factor could not be ruled out. According to a later analysis, most CMV-associated TCR beta chains appeared to be HLA-restricted, and the HLA associations seemed to be driven largely by CMV exposure. Most TCR sequences were seen in very few donors, while some public TCRs were found in many individuals. In a later genetic analysis, a missense DCLRE1C variant was associated with V-gene and J-gene trimming of TCR beta chains, and the association was replicated in an independent cohort. CMV serostatus was the only immune exposure information available for the cohort. Because HLA typing was missing for some donors at each locus, association tests included only the typed subset. A later analysis found that HLA-associated TCR beta chains were more clonally expanded and had lower generation probabilities than equally common non-associated chains. Three of the identified cytomegalovirus-associated TCR beta chains were confirmed in vitro to be specific for cytomegalovirus antigens. Only TCR beta chains were sequenced in this cohort, and the absence of alpha or paired-chain data limited detectable features. In the study, approximately 150 TCR beta chains were listed as associated with cytomegalovirus. Presence/absence analyses assumed roughly uniform sequencing depth across donors, an assumption that may not hold. In a later analysis, 15,000 to 20,000 TCR beta sequences were associated with specific HLA alleles at a false discovery rate of 0.05. In an earlier analysis of 587 of the donors, most TCR beta V segments appeared in productive rearrangements about 87% or about 30% of the time, broadly matching IMGT annotations. Assigning TCR associations to individual alleles was difficult when HLA alleles, especially DR and DQ, strongly co-occurred. According to a later genetic analysis, donors in an Asian-associated ancestry cluster had fewer N-insertions in productive TCRs than the roughly 660-donor mean. In a later analysis, TCR association rates were found to vary across HLA loci, with the most associated TCRs seen for DRB1 alleles and the fewest for HLA-C alleles. According to a later analysis, parvovirus B19, influenza, CMV and Epstein-Barr virus appeared linked to several top co-occurrence clusters. Because the 87-base-pair reads could not distinguish some IMGT-functional V segments, including TRBV6-2 and TRBV6-3, those segments were excluded.

The protocol used for the library was the immunoSEQ multiplex PCR assay. For the multiplex PCR, a mixture combining 60 forward primers for TCR Vbeta segments and 13 reverse primers for TCR Jbeta segments was used. Amplification of the CDR3 region of rearranged TCR beta genes was performed with a multiplex PCR assay on genomic DNA. Amplified TCR beta libraries were sequenced as 87-base-pair reads on the Illumina HiSeq System. As for how the authors treated the data: Across the 700 or so repertoires, a later analysis counted about 81 million unique TCR beta chains, some 11 million of which were shared by at least two donors. To remove PCR and sequencing errors, raw reads were error-corrected and collapsed into unique sequences using a nearest-neighbor algorithm that merged closely related sequences. To assign V, D and J gene segments, CDR3 sequences were aligned to IMGT reference sequences. For a sequence to be retained, a match of at least six nucleotides was required to both a V gene segment and a J gene segment. A rearrangement counted as productive if the CDR3 had no stop codons and remained in frame with V and J, and every other rearrangement counted as non-productive. Following IMGT convention, CDR3 was defined as the stretch from the second conserved V-encoded cysteine to the conserved J-encoded phenylalanine. Sequences without an unambiguous match to a single V gene segment were excluded from the earlier analysis of 450 to 750 of the donors. An earlier analysis of 550 to 650 of the donors classified V segments as functional when productive rearrangements were above 56.7% and as segregating when the standard deviation between donors was above 5%. To diagnose cytomegalovirus status from the catalog of TCR beta chain sequences, a statistical classification framework was built. V and J gene assignment, in a later analysis, came from comparing TCR nucleotide sequences with IMGT/GENE-DB human TR gene sequences. A later analysis assigned CDR3 sequences and most-parsimonious VDJ recombination scenarios with the TCRdist pipeline. In a later analysis, each TCR beta chain was defined by its CDR3 amino acid sequence together with its V-gene family, and reads lacking a unique V-gene family were excluded. As a way to deal with suspected cross-contamination and a sequencing artifact, a later analysis dropped 500 to 700 nucleotide sequences that were highly shared and had low generation probability. In a later analysis, a clonal expansion index for each public chain was calculated from normalized within-repertoire ranks of inferred template counts. A later analysis computed generation probabilities with a VDJ recombination model fitted to out-of-frame rearrangements, and checked the results against IGoR. A later analysis scored TCR-TCR, TCR-HLA and TCR-CMV co-occurrence with hypergeometric tests, applying a repertoire-size bias correction to TCR pairs. To estimate false discovery rates, a later analysis permuted the HLA or CMV assignments 20 times. In a later analysis, co-occurring TCRs were grouped using DBSCAN, and TCRdist sequence similarity was added for clustering within HLA-allele-positive subsets. Repertoires with fewer than 30,000 or more than 120,000 public chains were left out of co-occurrence clustering, as were roughly five repertoires with anomalous nucleotide sharing. Drawn from immuneACCESS, this table holds only the in-frame rearrangements with V and J called that TCRdb kept. Clones are partly lost; checked studies trace under half to an unresolved V gene and leave the rest unexplained. The DNA was the basis for D and trimming; V, J and clone size are from that table. For this sample there are approximately 100,000 clones; roughly 80% appear just once. The ten most abundant clones make up over 2% of the sample.

Of note for this clone: There is no known antigen for this receptor. No base qualities exist here, and no much larger clone lies one base off it.

V is pared back by 4 bases and J by 4 bases, with 20 bases lying between the germline termini. Taken from cysteine to phenylalanine, the CDR3 has 16 residues. Only CDR3 DNA remains: 48 bases, in frame from the first base. CDR1 is given as SGHRS and CDR2 as YFSETQ, both from the germline V gene. The cohort comprised more than 550 healthy bone marrow donors. At the time of sampling, all cohort members were nominally healthy, though unrecorded immune exposures were likely present. The donor tested CMV seronegative, placing the donor among the 300 to 400 seronegative members of the cohort. Every donor gave a peripheral blood sample, and the peripheral blood mononuclear cells from that sample were used for TCR beta sequencing. The Qiagen DNeasy Blood Extraction Kit was used to extract genomic DNA from the blood cell samples.

This receptor was obtained from a man aged 40-49 years in good health and CMV-seronegative. The receptor chain draws on TRBV5-1 and TRBJ2-5, with a tentative D gene TRBD2 over 5 matching bases. What was sequenced was PBMCs. The sequence in DNA is TGCGCCAGCAGCGAGGGAGTGGCCAGCGTACCAGAGACCCAGTACTTC. This yields the protein CASSEGVASVPETQYF.